This T cell receptor (beta chain) was sequenced in a study of vaccination effects on CD4 cells after COVID-19. Overall study context: The participants, recipients of two vaccine doses, got either BNT162b2 or mRNA-1273.

Expansion of antigen-specific CD4+ T cells with viral peptide pools was carried out by the ViraFEST assay before sequencing. The culture ran for about eleven days before CD4+ T cells were isolated. Vaccine recipients had no previous SARS-CoV-2 infection; their nucleocapsid antibodies were negative. Each well held 1.5 million to 2.5 million PBMC cultured with approximately 9.7 ug/ml peptides and roughly 9 IU/ml IL-2. Method: immunoSEQ multiplex PCR; TCRdb's copy keeps in-frame clones and lacks some. The table has roughly 75,000 clones, around 76% seen once. A note on this clone: As yet, its antigen is unknown.

Study results and caveats: Both infection-induced and vaccine-induced clones contracted markedly at late post-vaccination timepoints. Of the vaccine-induced clones from healthy vaccinees, merely 1 of 255 recognized common cold coronaviruses as well.

This CDR3 is 13 amino acids long. Germline V gene sequence: CDR1 SGHDN, CDR2 FVKESK. V lost 1 base to trimming and J lost 3 bases, with 5 bases between them. This clonotype was sampled from a human donor who received a COVID-19 vaccine. Here the sequenced sample was CD4+ T cells from PBMCs cultured with HCoV-OC43 spike peptides, taken before COVID-19 vaccination. As for subset: HCoV-OC43 spike overlapping peptide pool stimulation. The chain joins TRBV14 to TRBJ2-3; D ambiguous. The CDR3 coding sequence is TGTGCCAGCAGCCAAGCCCTTACAGATACGCAGTATTTT. Its protein product is CASSQALTDTQYF.